Presented here are 16 T cell receptor beta chains from one specimen sequenced in a study of T cells in Graves' hyperthyroidism and ophthalmopathy. The investigators amplified TCR beta CDR3 regions from RNA transcripts. Initially, a first-round RT-PCR of the TCR CDR3 employed the HTBI primer set. A single record per CDR3 protein comes from TCRdb applying MiXCR to the multiplex PCR reads. The table includes approximately 530,000 distinct CDR3 sequences, just under 20% detected once. The sequenced sample was blood. All receptors derive from a man in his forties with Graves' ophthalmopathy.

This clonotype turned up a few times. The chain recombines TRBV30 with TRBJ1-1, with 12 nucleotides matching TRBD1. CDR1 and CDR2 from the germline V gene are GTSNPN and SVGIG (reference sequence). With 0 bases clipped from V and 5 bases from J, the junction kept 4 bases outside the gene matches. The CDR3 is made up of 15 amino acids. The CDR3 DNA is TGTGCCTGGAGTGTGGGACAGGGGGCGCGGACTGAAGCTTTCTTT. Translation gives CAWSVGQGARTEAFF.

This clonotype was detected ten times or more. The V call is TRBV6-2 or TRBV6-3, the J call TRBJ2-7; TRBD1 matches at 7 bases. Germline trimming cut 7 bases from V and 3 bases from J; bases unmatched to any gene: 9. The CDR3 length is 14 residues. Germline-derived CDR1 and CDR2 are MNHEY and SVGEGT. The CDR3 sequence: CASNPLTGNYEQYF. For the CDR3, the DNA is TGTGCCAGCAATCCACTGACAGGGAACTACGAGCAGTACTTC.

This clonotype was picked up a small number of times. The V call is TRBV6-8, the J call TRBJ1-2; D gene unclear. This CDR3 region has 14 residues. Germline values: CDR1 MNHGY, CDR2 SAAAGT. V lost 1 base and J lost 0, with 6 bases in between. Here the CDR3 reads CASSYLTANYGYTF. The CDR3 nucleotides read TGTGCCAGCAGTTACTTGACCGCTAACTATGGCTACACCTTC.

The sample holds many counts of this clonotype. DNA for the CDR3: TGCGCCAGCAGCTCCCTGGACTCTGGGGCCAACGTCCTGACTTTC. Its protein is CASSSLDSGANVLTF. The chain is built from TRBV5-1 and TRBJ2-6; D not certain. Germline-derived CDR1 and CDR2 are SGHRS and YFSETQ. V lost 3 bases and J 0 bases, leaving 7 bases between the germline ends. This CDR3 comprises 15 residues.

The table lists this clonotype with a count of one. The genes are TRBV19 and TRBJ1-5; tentatively, D is TRBD1 (5 bases). The CDR3 runs 13 residues. The germline V gene has CDR1 LNHDA and CDR2 SQIVND (reference sequence). V gave up 2 bases and J gave up 7 bases, with 9 bases separating them. CDR3 region: CASSIRGYQPQHF. The CDR3 region has the DNA TGTGCCAGTAGTATAAGGGGTTACCAGCCCCAGCATTTT.

The V and J genes are TRBV9 and TRBJ2-1; perhaps TRBD2 as D (5 bases). The CDR3 spans 18 residues. Looked up from germline, CDR1 is SGDLS and CDR2 is YYNGEE. Trimming removed 0 bases from V and 5 bases from J, with 21 bases in between. The CDR3 spells CASSVDGSLRRQNNEQFF. In DNA, the CDR3 is TGTGCCAGCAGCGTAGATGGGAGCCTCCGGAGGCAGAACAATGAGCAGTTCTTC.

This clonotype was picked up a small number of times. The chain links TRBV19 to TRBJ1-4; TRBD1 is a possible D gene (6 bases). Trimming cost V 7 bases and J 0 bases, with 18 bases left between them. Germline V CDR1 and CDR2: LNHDA, SQIVND (reference sequence). The length of the CDR3 is 17 residues. The CDR3, as DNA: TGTGCCAGTACCTTCGGGGCAGGGGTTGCAACTAATGAAAAACTGTTTTTT. It codes for CASTFGAGVATNEKLFF.

The chain recombines TRBV24-1 with TRBJ1-5; D gene ambiguous. Germline assignment: CDR1 KGHDR and CDR2 SFDVKD. Between the trimmed V and J ends, which lost 4 bases and 5 bases, there was a span of 8 bases. The CDR3 covers 13 residues. Here the CDR3 DNA reads TGTGCCACCAGTGAGACGATAGATCAGCCCCAGCATTTT. Encoded protein: CATSETIDQPQHF.

The chain recombines TRBV4-2 with TRBJ2-5, with D perhaps TRBD1 (6 bases). Trimming pared 3 bases from V and 2 bases from J, leaving 13 bases between. Per germline, CDR1 LGHNA and CDR2 YNFKEQ. The CDR3 consists of 15 residues. The CDR3: CASSHRDTGQETQYF. The CDR3 nucleotides read TGTGCCAGCAGCCATAGGGACACAGGACAAGAGACCCAGTACTTC.

The chain is built from TRBV6-9 and TRBJ2-7; D is possibly TRBD1 (6 bases). V was pared by 2 bases and J by 1 base, with 9 bases between. The CDR3 has 14 amino acids. Germline lookup yields CDR1 MNHGY and CDR2 SVAAGI. CDR3 amino acids: CASSYGQLSYEQYF. The CDR3 coding sequence is TGTGCCAGCAGTTATGGACAGTTATCCTACGAGCAGTACTTC.

This clonotype was recorded at least ten times. The chain carries TRBV12-3 or TRBV12-4 and TRBJ2-1; TRBD1 matches at 8 bases. The CDR3 is made up of 16 amino acids. With 3 bases clipped from V and 3 bases from J, the junction kept 7 bases outside the gene matches. CDR3 sequence reads: CASSFAWTGYYNEQFF. CDR3 DNA: TGTGCCAGCAGTTTTGCCTGGACAGGGTACTACAATGAGCAGTTCTTC.

This clonotype turned up a few times. The CDR3 DNA reads as TGTGCCAGCAGACCCTCTAGCGGGGGGGCCTGGGAGCAGTTCTTC. It is translated as CASRPSSGGAWEQFF. The chain couples TRBV6-2 or TRBV6-3 to TRBJ2-1; 12 bases are a match to TRBD2. From germline, CDR1 is MNHEY and CDR2 SVGEGT. Unmatched junction bases numbered 10, after V lost 6 bases and J lost 10 bases. This CDR3 has 15 amino acids.

The V gene is TRBV28, the J gene TRBJ1-6, with 7 nucleotides matching TRBD1. V was clipped by 6 bases and J by 5 bases; unmatched bases: 7. The length of the CDR3 is 15 residues. Germline V gene lookup returns CDR1 MDHEN and CDR2 SYDVKM. The CDR3 loop is CASRPRDSDNSPLHF. As DNA, the CDR3 is TGTGCCAGCAGGCCACGGGACAGCGATAATTCACCCCTCCACTTT.

This clonotype has just a few counts. The chain recombines TRBV5-1 with TRBJ2-3; 11 bases line up with TRBD2. Germline CDR1 SGHRS, CDR2 YFSETQ. V shed 2 bases, J shed 3 bases, and the junction held 5 bases outside the gene matches. The CDR3 loop spans 16 amino acids. The CDR3 DNA sequence: TGCGCCAGCAGCTTTATAGCGGGGGGGCCAACAGATACGCAGTATTTT. It is translated as CASSFIAGGPTDTQYF.

V and J are TRBV7-9 and TRBJ1-2; 7 nucleotides agree with TRBD1. Germline CDR1 reads SEHNR; CDR2 reads FQNEAQ (reference sequence). This CDR3 is 14 amino acids long. Unmatched junction bases numbered 5, after V lost 1 base and J lost 6 bases. The CDR3 sequence is CASSLDPTGNGYTF. DNA of the CDR3: TGTGCCAGCAGCTTAGACCCGACAGGGAATGGCTACACCTTC.

This chain connects TRBV5-1 to TRBJ1-4, with TRBD1 identical over 7 bases. Per germline, CDR1 SGHRS and CDR2 YFSETQ. Losses at the gene ends were 6 bases for V and 7 bases for J; bases not matched to a gene: 9. There are 14 residues in the CDR3. The CDR3 region has the DNA TGCGCCAGCAAGGTAGACAGGGTGGTTGAAAAACTGTTTTTT. It translates to CASKVDRVVEKLFF.